The clone carrying this T cell receptor beta chain was found many times. The antigen is undetermined. This record comes from a study of identical twins. Study observations and caveats: In beta out-of-frame sequences, the excess sharing between twins was weaker.

TCRdb reprocessed the 5' RACE reads via MiXCR and lists one record per CDR3 protein. The sample lists 420,000 or so distinct CDR3 sequences; approximately 17% were seen once. The receptor's source is a man over 45 in good health. Sequenced: naive T cells sorted from blood.

For the CDR3, the DNA is TGTGCCAGCAGTTACACGACAGTGAACACTGAAGCTTTCTTT. The encoded protein is CASSYTTVNTEAFF. The chain uses TRBV6-5 and TRBJ1-1; a possible D gene is TRBD1 (5 bases). V lost 2 bases, J lost 0 bases, and 7 bases lay in between. The length of the CDR3 is 14 residues. CDR1 is MNHEY, CDR2 SVGAGI, per germline.